Following are 27 T cell receptor beta chains from one sample sequenced in a study of CD8+ T cells in alopecia areata. cDNA prepared by RNA extraction and subsequent reverse transcription served as the template for sequencing. The repertoire was sequenced with immunoSEQ multiplex PCR; TCRdb's copy has only in-frame clones and lacks some. The sample shows 200,000 to 300,000 clones, none of them appearing just once. Pooled cells of cutaneous lymph node origin were sorted on CD4, CD8alpha, NKG2D, NKG2ACE and other markers. Sequenced material: CD4+ T cells sorted from a lymph node. All receptors derive from a C3H/HeJ mouse with alopecia areata. The strain is characterized by the MHC haplotype H2-k.

Regarding this clone: Each gene name is a mouse one. The read gets to within 4 residues of the CDR3 end, and the germline J gene fills in the rest. V usage is TRBV1 and J usage is TRBJ2-7; maybe TRBD1 (5 bases). CDR1 and CDR2 from the germline V gene are NSQYPW and LRSPGD (reference sequence). The CDR3 loop spans 14 amino acids. CDR3: CTCSAVAGRYEQYF. CDR3 DNA (partial): TGCACCTGCAGTGCAGTGGCAGGGAGGTAT.

This clone came up a few times. These gene names are mouse names. Coverage ceases 4 residues before the CDR3 finishes, and the germline J gene fills in the end. The J gene is TRBJ2-3, the V gene TRBV19; 8 positions match TRBD1. After removal of 0 bases from V and 0 bases from J, the junction contained 3 bases not matched to a gene. The germline V gene has CDR1 FNHDT and CDR2 SITEND (reference sequence). The CDR3 sequence is 16 residues long. The CDR3 loop is CASSIDRGSSAETLYF. The part of the CDR3 DNA that was read is TGTGCCAGCAGTATAGACAGGGGGTCTAGTGCAGAA. Full variable domain (rest looked up from reference TRBV19 and TRBJ2-3): GGIITQTPKFLIGQEGQKLTLKCQQNFNHDTMYWYRQDSGKGLRLIYYSITENDLQKGDLSEGYDASREKKSSFSLTVTSAQKNEMAVFLCASSIDRGSSAETLYFGSGTRLTVL.

Concerning this clone: Gene names are the mouse ones. The read stops 4 residues short of the end of the CDR3; the missing end is completed from the germline J gene. Other DNA variants within this sample encode the same CDR3. The V call is TRBV19, the J call TRBJ2-3; D is undetermined. The ends were cut back, 0 bases at V and 0 bases at J, with 8 bases in the middle. The CDR3 runs to 15 residues. The germline gives CDR1 FNHDT, CDR2 SITEND (reference sequence). The CDR3 reads CASSIAGTSAETLYF. The covered CDR3 bases are TGTGCCAGCAGTATAGCTGGTACTAGTGCAGAA.

A few counts support this clone. These gene names are mouse names. With the read ending 4 residues before the CDR3 end, the germline J gene is used to fill in that end. Other nucleotide sequences in the sample specify the same CDR3. The gene calls are TRBV31 and TRBJ2-7, with 7 bases aligning to TRBD2. The V segment lost 0 bases and the J segment 3 bases; nucleotides outside the gene matches: 2. The CDR3 sequence is 13 residues long. Germline V gene lookup returns CDR1 GKSSPN and CDR2 SITVG. The covered CDR3 bases are TGTGCCTGGAGTCTAGCTGGGGGCTAT. It encodes CAWSLAGGY. The whole CDR3 reads CAWSLAGGYEQYF. Looking up the rest from reference TRBV31 and TRBJ2-7 gives the full variable domain: AQTIHQWPVAEIKAVGSPLSLGCTIKGKSSPNLYWYWQATGGTLQQLFYSITVGQVESVVQLNLSASRPKDDQFILSTEKLLLSHSGFYLCAWSLAGGYEQYFGPGTRLTVL.

A remark on this clone: Gene and germline names: mouse. The read falls 4 residues short of the CDR3 end, and the missing part is taken from the germline J gene. This chain connects TRBV2 to TRBJ2-1; 12 bases line up with TRBD2. The V gene's germline CDR1 is LGHNA and CDR2 YSYQKL. Trimming at V came to 4 bases and at J to 6 bases, leaving 4 bases not matched to a gene. CDR3 length: 15 residues. Incomplete CDR3 DNA: TGTGCCAGCAGCCCTCCGGGACTGGGGGGTGCT. The encoded protein is CASSPPGLGGA. The entire CDR3 sequence reads CASSPPGLGGAEQFF.

This clone appeared many times. Gene names are the mouse ones. The read terminates 4 residues ahead of where the CDR3 ends, so the germline J gene completes it. The V and J genes are TRBV13-3 and TRBJ2-3; maybe TRBD1 (6 bases). V was pared by 3 bases and J by 0 bases, with 8 bases between. This CDR3 spans 14 amino acids. Germline CDR1 NNHDY, CDR2 SYVADS. The CDR3 is CASSGDNSAETLYF. The sequenced CDR3 bases are TGTGCCAGCAGTGGGGACAATAGTGCAGAA.

Concerning this clone itself: Each gene name is a mouse one. From the germline J gene comes the end of the CDR3, since the read stops 4 residues before it. V gene TRBV19 combines with J gene TRBJ2-7; D is possibly TRBD1 (7 bases). CDR1 and CDR2 from the germline V gene are FNHDT and SITEND (reference sequence). V was cut by 6 bases and J by 0 bases, with 13 bases left in between. The CDR3 loop spans 14 amino acids. The CDR3 spells CASTSQGGSYEQYF. Partial CDR3 DNA: TGTGCCAGCACCTCCCAGGGGGGCTCCTAT.

As to this clone: Gene and germline names: mouse. From the germline J gene comes the end of the CDR3, since the read stops 4 residues before it. The V call is TRBV13-1, the J call TRBJ2-1, with 8 bases aligning to TRBD1. The length of the CDR3 is 13 residues. The trim removed 5 bases at V and 3 bases at J, leaving 1 base unmatched. CDR1 is NSHNY and CDR2 is SYGAGN in the germline V gene. The CDR3 region is CASRQGVYAEQFF. CDR3 bases read: TGTGCCAGCAGACAGGGGGTCTATGCT.

This clone was found a few times. Mouse names are used for the genes. The sequenced fragment ends 4 residues before the CDR3 boundary, so the rest is inferred from the germline J gene. J is TRBJ2-1 and V is TRBV14, with 7 bases that match TRBD2. V dropped 4 bases and J dropped 1; count of bases not matched to a gene: 5. This CDR3 region has 15 residues. Looked up from germline, CDR1 is SGHDT and CDR2 is FRDEAV. CDR3 sequence reads: CASSPTGPNYAEQFF. CDR3 bases read: TGTGCCAGCAGTCCGACTGGGCCGAACTATGCT.

Of note for this clone: Gene names and germline refer to mouse. The read terminates 4 residues ahead of where the CDR3 ends, so the germline J gene completes it. The rearrangement links TRBV19 to TRBJ1-1, with D uncertain. CDR3 length equals 14 residues. The germline gives CDR1 FNHDT, CDR2 SITEND (reference sequence). V was pared by 2 bases and J by 1 base, with 9 bases between. Incomplete CDR3 DNA: TGTGCCAGCAGTATCCGACAACTAAACACA. It encodes CASSIRQLNT. From start to end, the CDR3 is CASSIRQLNTEVFF.

This clone was seen more than once but under ten times. Gene names denote mouse genes. Different DNA sequences within this sample yield the same CDR3. The sequenced part of the CDR3 DNA is TGTGCCTGGAGTCTAGGGTATAACTATGCT. Its protein is CAWSLGYNYA. The CDR3 reads in full as CAWSLGYNYAEQFF. The V and J genes are TRBV31 and TRBJ2-1; D uncertain. The read ends 4 residues shy of where the CDR3 ends; the end is completed using the germline J gene. The CDR3 is made up of 14 amino acids. Between the trimmed V and J ends, which lost 0 bases and 0 bases, there was a span of 6 bases. In germline, CDR1 is GKSSPN, CDR2 SITVG.

Concerning this clone itself: Germline and genes: mouse. From the germline J gene comes the end of the CDR3, since the read stops 4 residues before it. The chain carries TRBV4 and TRBJ1-1; TRBD1 agrees at 7 bases. V gave up 5 bases and J gave up 3 bases; unmatched junction bases: 6. CDR3 length equals 14 residues. Germline values: CDR1 LGHDT, CDR2 YNNKQL (reference sequence). CDR3 sequence: CASSRTGAYTEVFF. CDR3 DNA, as far as it was read: TGTGCCAGCAGCCGCACAGGGGCCTACACA. The variable domain in full, with the rest retrieved from reference TRBV4 and TRBJ1-1, is ETAVFQTPNYHVTQVGNEVSFNCKQTLGHDTMYWYKQDSKKLLKIMFSYNNKQLIVNETVPRRFSPQSSDKAHLNLRIKSVEPEDSAVYLCASSRTGAYTEVFFGKGTRLTVV.

This clone was detected only a few times. Here the gene names and germline are mouse. At the DNA level, this CDR3 is encoded by other sequences in the same sample as well. CDR3 DNA (partial): TGTGCCAGCGGTGGGGACAGGGGTAACTATGCT. This encodes CASGGDRGNYA. The full CDR3 protein is CASGGDRGNYAEQFF. The chain has TRBV13-2 and TRBJ2-1, with 10 bases lining up with TRBD1. The read is 4 residues too short to cover the CDR3 end, so that end is filled in from the germline J gene. The V gene end was trimmed by 3 bases and the J gene end by 0 bases; junction bases not matched to a gene: 0. Germline lookup yields CDR1 NNHNN and CDR2 SYGAGS (reference sequence). This CDR3 is 15 amino acids long.

Note on this clone: Here the gene names and germline are mouse. The DNA ends 4 residues before the CDR3 does, and the rest of the CDR3 is filled in from the germline J gene. This rearrangement joins TRBV17 to TRBJ2-4; 9 bases match TRBD2. CDR1 is MNHDT, CDR2 YYDKIL, per germline. V trimming: 2 bases; J trimming: 2 bases; junction bases outside the gene matches: 8. The CDR3 is made up of 17 amino acids. The CDR3 is CASSRLGGQGNQNTLYF. The sequenced part of the CDR3 DNA is TGTGCTAGCAGTAGATTGGGGGGGCAAGGAAATCAAAAC.

As to this clone: All gene names here are mouse names. Read data end 4 residues before the CDR3 end; the end is taken from the germline J gene. The same CDR3 is also encoded by other DNA sequences in this sample. V is TRBV13-2 and J is TRBJ2-7; 10 bases are a match to TRBD1. The germline V gene encodes CDR1 NNHNN and CDR2 SYGAGS (reference sequence). The CDR3 has 13 residues. The CDR3 DNA, read in part, is TGTGCCAGCGGGCCCGGGACAGGGGAT. This translates into CASGPGTGD. In full, the CDR3 is CASGPGTGDEQYF.

This clone was seen a few times. Gene names denote mouse genes. The sequenced fragment ends 3 residues before the CDR3 boundary, so the rest is inferred from the germline J gene. The chain carries TRBV1 and TRBJ1-6; D is uncertain. TRBJ1-6 is given ORF status, its function remaining uncertain. CDR3 length equals 16 residues. Germline V CDR1 and CDR2: NSQYPW, LRSPGD (reference sequence). V was trimmed by 0 bases and J by 4 bases, leaving 10 bases between them. CDR3 DNA, as far as it was read: TGCACCTGCAGTGCAGATTACAGAAAATATAATTCGCCC. Residues: CTCSADYRKYNSP. The CDR3 reads in full as CTCSADYRKYNSPLYF.

A note on this clone: Gene names are the mouse ones. The read gets to within 4 residues of the CDR3 end, and the germline J gene fills in the rest. This chain uses TRBV31 with TRBJ2-4; TRBD2 aligns across 12 bases. From germline, CDR1 is GKSSPN and CDR2 SITVG. After removal of 6 bases from V and 0 bases from J, the junction contained 4 bases not matched to a gene. CDR3 length: 15 residues. The part of the CDR3 DNA that was read is TGTGCCTGCGGGGGGACTGGGGGGAGTCAAAAC. Translation: CACGGTGGSQN. The whole CDR3 protein is CACGGTGGSQNTLYF.

Regarding this clone: The germline and genes are mouse ones. Read coverage stops 4 residues before the CDR3 terminus; the germline J gene supplies the remainder. Other DNA sequences in the sample encode the same CDR3. The rearrangement links TRBV13-3 to TRBJ1-1; 7 bases match TRBD1. The germline V gene has CDR1 NNHDY and CDR2 SYVADS. The CDR3 covers 12 residues. Trimming at V came to 7 bases and at J to 3 bases, leaving 3 bases not matched to a gene. This CDR3 is CASRDSHTEVFF. Partial CDR3 DNA: TGTGCCAGCCGGGACAGTCACACA.

To note about this clone: Gene names are mouse gene names. The sequenced fragment ends 4 residues before the CDR3 boundary, so the rest is inferred from the germline J gene. The J gene is TRBJ2-7, the V gene TRBV19, with TRBD2 identical over 7 bases. V shed 2 bases and J 2 bases; nucleotides not matched to a gene: 4. CDR3 length equals 14 residues. CDR1 and CDR2 from the germline V gene are FNHDT and SITEND (reference sequence). Incomplete CDR3 DNA: TGTGCCAGCAGTATCTCTGGGGGAACCTAT. It codes for CASSISGGTY. The full CDR3 protein is CASSISGGTYEQYF.

The table lists this clone with many counts. Gene labels here are mouse ones. Other DNA sequences of this sample code for an identical CDR3. CDR3 sequence reads: CASSVGQANTEVFF. The part of the CDR3 DNA that was read is TGTGCCAGCAGTGTGGGACAGGCAAACACA. The V call is TRBV13-3, the J call TRBJ1-1, with 8 bases lining up with TRBD1. The read ends 4 residues shy of where the CDR3 ends; the end is completed using the germline J gene. The CDR3 spans 14 residues. CDR1 and CDR2 from the germline V gene are NNHDY and SYVADS. V lost 3 bases to trimming and J lost 0 bases; unmatched junction nucleotides: 1.

This clone has just a few counts. Each gene name is a mouse one. The read gets to within 4 residues of the CDR3 end, and the germline J gene fills in the rest. Additional DNA sequences in this sample encode the identical CDR3. The rearrangement links TRBV13-1 to TRBJ2-3, with a weak D call TRBD1 (6 bases). V dropped 0 bases and J dropped 1 base, with 9 bases sitting between them. This CDR3 is built from 15 residues. CDR1 is NSHNY, CDR2 SYGAGN, per germline. The sequenced part of the CDR3 DNA is TGTGCCAGCAGTGATGCCAGGGGCCGTGCAGAA. Translated, it gives CASSDARGRAE. The entire CDR3 protein reads CASSDARGRAETLYF.

This clone was picked up many times. The genes and germline here are from mouse. The read terminates 4 residues before the CDR3 end, so the remaining end is supplied by the germline J gene. This chain connects TRBV13-1 to TRBJ2-1; D may be TRBD1 (5 bases). The V end was cut by 1 base, the J end by 4 bases, with 6 bases between. CDR3 size: 13 residues. The germline gives CDR1 NSHNY, CDR2 SYGAGN. The CDR3 spells CASSDPGYAEQFF. The part of the CDR3 DNA that was read is TGTGCCAGCAGTGATCCAGGGTATGCT.

Concerning this clone itself: Mouse gene names and germline throughout. The CDR3 goes on 4 residues after the read ends, and that part is filled in from the germline J gene. Other DNA sequences of this sample code for an identical CDR3. The rearrangement links TRBV13-1 to TRBJ2-3; the match to TRBD1 covers 7 bases. Germline V gives CDR1 NSHNY, CDR2 SYGAGN. The CDR3 is 12 residues long. The CDR3 loop is CASSGQGETLYF. Incomplete CDR3 DNA: TGTGCCAGCAGTGGACAGGGAGAA.

Concerning this clone: Gene names follow the mouse nomenclature. The read halts 4 residues ahead of the CDR3 end, with the missing end drawn from the germline J gene. J is TRBJ2-7 and V is TRBV17; TRBD1 matches 12 bases. Germline CDR1 MNHDT, CDR2 YYDKIL. The CDR3 is 12 amino acids. The covered CDR3 bases are TGTGCCACGGGACAGGGGGCAGAT. Protein: CATGQGAD. The complete CDR3 reads CATGQGADEQYF.

This clone was seen more than once but under ten times. Gene names are mouse gene names. The CDR3 end falls 4 residues outside the read, so it is completed with the germline J gene. The chain combines TRBV13-1 with TRBJ2-1; 11 nucleotides agree with TRBD2. The germline V gene has CDR1 NSHNY and CDR2 SYGAGN. The CDR3 contains 17 residues. The V segment lost 0 bases and the J segment 2 bases; nucleotides outside the gene matches: 4. The part of the CDR3 DNA that was read is TGTGCCAGCAGTGATGCACTGGGGGGGCGCGACTATGCT. It yields the protein CASSDALGGRDYA. The full CDR3 protein reads CASSDALGGRDYAEQFF.

About this clone itself: Mouse gene names apply. The missing CDR3 end, 4 residues past where the read stops, is filled in from the germline J gene. Other nucleotide sequences in the sample specify the same CDR3. The rearrangement joins TRBV13-1 to TRBJ2-4, with D possibly being TRBD1 (6 bases). Germline loops: CDR1 NSHNY, CDR2 SYGAGN. The CDR3 length is 14 residues. V was pared by 2 bases and J by 0 bases, with 7 bases between. CDR3 bases read: TGTGCCAGCAGTGACAGGGGAAGTCAAAAC. Its protein product is CASSDRGSQN. The entire CDR3 is CASSDRGSQNTLYF.

This clone was seen a few times. Genes and germline are mouse. The sequence runs out 4 residues before the end of the CDR3; the remainder is reconstructed from the germline J gene. The chain links TRBV13-2 to TRBJ2-1, with 8 bases that match TRBD2. The trim removed 2 bases at V and 1 base at J, leaving 11 bases unmatched. CDR1 and CDR2 from the germline V gene are NNHNN and SYGAGS (reference sequence). The CDR3 loop spans 18 amino acids. The CDR3 DNA, read in part, is TGTGCCAGCGGTGAGAGTGCTGGGCCTGGGGGGAACTATGCT. The encoded protein is CASGESAGPGGNYA. The full-length CDR3 reads as CASGESAGPGGNYAEQFF.